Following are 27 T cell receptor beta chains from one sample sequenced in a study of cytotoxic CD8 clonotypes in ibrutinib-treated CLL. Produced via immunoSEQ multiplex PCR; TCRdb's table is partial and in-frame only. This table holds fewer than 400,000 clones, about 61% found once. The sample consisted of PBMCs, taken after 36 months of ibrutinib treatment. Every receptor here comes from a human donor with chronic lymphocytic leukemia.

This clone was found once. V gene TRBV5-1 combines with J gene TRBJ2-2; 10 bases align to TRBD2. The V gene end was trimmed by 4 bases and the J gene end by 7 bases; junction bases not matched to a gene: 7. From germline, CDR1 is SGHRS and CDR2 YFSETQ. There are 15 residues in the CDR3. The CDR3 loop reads CASSVGTSVIGELFF. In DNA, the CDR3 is TGCGCCAGCAGCGTCGGGACTAGCGTTATCGGGGAGCTGTTTTTT.

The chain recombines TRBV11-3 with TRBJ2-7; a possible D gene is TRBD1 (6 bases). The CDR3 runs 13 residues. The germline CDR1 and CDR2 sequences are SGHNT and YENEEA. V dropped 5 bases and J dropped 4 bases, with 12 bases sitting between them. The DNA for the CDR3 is TGTGCCAGCAGCGAGGGGGACGGATACGAGCAGTACTTC. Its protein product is CASSEGDGYEQYF.

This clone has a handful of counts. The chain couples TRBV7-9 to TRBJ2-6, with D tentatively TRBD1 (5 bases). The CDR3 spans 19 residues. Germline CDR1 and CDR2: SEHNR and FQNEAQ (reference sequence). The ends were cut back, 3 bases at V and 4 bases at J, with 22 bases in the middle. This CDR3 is CASSFFGQPREAGANVLTF. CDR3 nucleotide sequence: TGTGCCAGCAGCTTTTTTGGCCAGCCCAGGGAAGCCGGGGCCAACGTCCTGACTTTC.

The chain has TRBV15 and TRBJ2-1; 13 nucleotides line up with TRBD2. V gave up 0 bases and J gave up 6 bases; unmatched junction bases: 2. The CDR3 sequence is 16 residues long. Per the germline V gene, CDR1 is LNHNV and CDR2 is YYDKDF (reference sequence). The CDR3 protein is CATSRDGLAGVNEQFF. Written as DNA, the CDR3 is TGTGCCACCAGCAGAGATGGACTAGCGGGAGTCAATGAGCAGTTCTTC.

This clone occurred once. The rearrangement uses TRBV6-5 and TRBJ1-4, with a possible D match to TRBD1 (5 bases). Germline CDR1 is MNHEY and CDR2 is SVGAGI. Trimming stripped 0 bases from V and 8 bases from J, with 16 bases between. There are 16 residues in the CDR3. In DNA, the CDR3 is TGTGCCAGCAGTTACTCAGCCGGGACCTGGGAAGAAAAACTGTTTTTT. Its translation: CASSYSAGTWEEKLFF.

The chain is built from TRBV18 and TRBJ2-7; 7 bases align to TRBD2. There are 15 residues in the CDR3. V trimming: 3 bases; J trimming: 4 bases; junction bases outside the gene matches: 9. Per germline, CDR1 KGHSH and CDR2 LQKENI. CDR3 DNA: TGTGCCAGCTCACCTATGGGGGGGACGGGGTACGAGCAGTACTTC. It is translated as CASSPMGGTGYEQYF.

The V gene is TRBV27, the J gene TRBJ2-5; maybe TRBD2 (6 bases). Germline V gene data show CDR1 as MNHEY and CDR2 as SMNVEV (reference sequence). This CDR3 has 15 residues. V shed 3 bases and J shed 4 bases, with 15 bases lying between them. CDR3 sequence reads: CASSFGGARGETQYF. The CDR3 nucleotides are TGTGCCAGCAGTTTCGGGGGTGCGCGGGGAGAGACCCAGTACTTC.

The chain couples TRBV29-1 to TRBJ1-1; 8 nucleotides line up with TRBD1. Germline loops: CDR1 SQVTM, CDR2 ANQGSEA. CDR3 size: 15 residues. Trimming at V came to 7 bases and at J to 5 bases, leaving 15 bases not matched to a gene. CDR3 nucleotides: TGCAGCGGGCGGACAGGGTACGCCGCGGGTACTGAAGCTTTCTTT. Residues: CSGRTGYAAGTEAFF.

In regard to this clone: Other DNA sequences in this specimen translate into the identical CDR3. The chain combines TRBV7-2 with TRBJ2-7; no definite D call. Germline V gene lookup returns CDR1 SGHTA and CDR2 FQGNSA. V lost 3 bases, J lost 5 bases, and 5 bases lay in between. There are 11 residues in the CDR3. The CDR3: CASSFSNEQYF. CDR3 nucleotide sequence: TGTGCCAGCAGCTTTAGCAACGAGCAGTACTTC.

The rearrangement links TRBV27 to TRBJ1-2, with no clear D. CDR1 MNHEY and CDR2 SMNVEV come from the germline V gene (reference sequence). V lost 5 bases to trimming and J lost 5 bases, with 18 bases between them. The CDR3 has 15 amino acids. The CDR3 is CASSPIKGGKYGYTF. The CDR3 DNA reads TGTGCCAGCAGTCCTATTAAAGGAGGGAAGTATGGCTACACCTTC.

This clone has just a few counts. CDR3 amino acids: CSVLAYLGDEQYF. CDR3 sequence (DNA): TGCAGCGTCCTAGCGTATCTCGGGGACGAGCAGTACTTC. J is TRBJ2-7 and V is TRBV29-1; D perhaps matches TRBD2 (6 bases). The germline CDR1 and CDR2 sequences are SQVTM and ANQGSEA. The CDR3 covers 13 residues. The V end was cut by 6 bases, the J end by 5 bases, with 17 bases between.

The CDR3 coding sequence is TGTGCCAGCAGCTTATGGTCGGGTAGACGGCTAGCCTACGAGCAGTACTTC. Translated, it gives CASSLWSGRRLAYEQYF. V and J are TRBV7-2 and TRBJ2-7; unclear D gene. V was shortened by 2 bases and J by 2 bases, with 19 bases between the two germline ends. CDR3 length equals 17 residues. Germline assignment: CDR1 SGHTA and CDR2 FQGNSA.

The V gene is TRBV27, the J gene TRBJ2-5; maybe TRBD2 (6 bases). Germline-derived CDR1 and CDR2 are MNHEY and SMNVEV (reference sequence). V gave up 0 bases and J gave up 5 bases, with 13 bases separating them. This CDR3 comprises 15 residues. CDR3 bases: TGTGCCAGCAGTTTATCCTTTCCGGGAGTGGAGACCCAGTACTTC. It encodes CASSLSFPGVETQYF.

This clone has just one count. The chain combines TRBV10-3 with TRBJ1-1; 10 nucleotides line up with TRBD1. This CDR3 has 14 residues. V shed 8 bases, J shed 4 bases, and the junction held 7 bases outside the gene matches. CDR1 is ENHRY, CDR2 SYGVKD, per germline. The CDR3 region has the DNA TGTGCCATCGCGACAGGGGGCGCGAGCACTGAAGCTTTCTTT. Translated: CAIATGGASTEAFF.

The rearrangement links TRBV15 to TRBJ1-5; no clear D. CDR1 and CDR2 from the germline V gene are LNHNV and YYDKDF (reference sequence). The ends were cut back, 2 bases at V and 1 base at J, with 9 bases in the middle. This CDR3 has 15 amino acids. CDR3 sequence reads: CATSRKLGSNQPQHF. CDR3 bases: TGTGCCACCAGCAGAAAACTTGGAAGCAATCAGCCCCAGCATTTT.

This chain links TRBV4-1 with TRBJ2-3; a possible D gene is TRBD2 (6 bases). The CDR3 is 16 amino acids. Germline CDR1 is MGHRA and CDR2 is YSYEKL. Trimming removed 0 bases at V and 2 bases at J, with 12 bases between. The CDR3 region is CASSQEMRGTTDTQYF. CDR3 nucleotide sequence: TGCGCCAGCAGCCAAGAAATGCGGGGAACCACAGATACGCAGTATTTT.

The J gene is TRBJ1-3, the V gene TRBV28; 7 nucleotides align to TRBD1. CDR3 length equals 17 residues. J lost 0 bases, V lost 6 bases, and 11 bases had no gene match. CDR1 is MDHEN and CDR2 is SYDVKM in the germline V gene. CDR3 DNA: TGTGCCAGCAGCGCGGGGACAGTCCCGCACTCTGGAAACACCATATATTTT. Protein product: CASSAGTVPHSGNTIYF.

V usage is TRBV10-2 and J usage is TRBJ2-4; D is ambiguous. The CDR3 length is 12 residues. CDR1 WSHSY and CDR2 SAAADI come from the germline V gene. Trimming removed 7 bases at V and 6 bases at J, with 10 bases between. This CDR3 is CASTPNLNIQYF. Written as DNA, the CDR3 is TGCGCCAGCACCCCGAATCTAAACATTCAGTACTTC.

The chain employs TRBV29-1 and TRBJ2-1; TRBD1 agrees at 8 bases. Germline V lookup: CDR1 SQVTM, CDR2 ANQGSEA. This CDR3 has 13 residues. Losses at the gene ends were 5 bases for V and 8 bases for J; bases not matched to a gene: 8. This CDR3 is CSVQGARHDEQFF. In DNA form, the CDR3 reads TGCAGCGTTCAGGGGGCGAGGCACGATGAGCAGTTCTTC.

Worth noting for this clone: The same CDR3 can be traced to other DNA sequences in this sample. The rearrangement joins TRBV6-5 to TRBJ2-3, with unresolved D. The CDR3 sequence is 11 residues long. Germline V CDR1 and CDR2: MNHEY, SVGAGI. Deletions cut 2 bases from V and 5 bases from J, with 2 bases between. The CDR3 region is CASSYRDTQYF. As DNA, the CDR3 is TGTGCCAGCAGTTACCGAGATACGCAGTATTTT.

CDR3 nucleotides: TGTGCCAGCAGTACCTTCCAGGGTTACTATGGCTACACCTTC. This gives the protein CASSTFQGYYGYTF. The chain is built from TRBV27 and TRBJ1-2; D is perhaps TRBD1 (5 bases). V lost 5 bases and J lost 3, with 13 bases in between. Germline assignment: CDR1 MNHEY and CDR2 SMNVEV (reference sequence). This CDR3 has 14 amino acids.

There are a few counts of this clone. CDR3 region: CASSPPGGFYEQYF. The CDR3 DNA is TGTGCCAGCAGTCCTCCGGGAGGTTTCTACGAGCAGTACTTC. The chain links TRBV6-5 to TRBJ2-7; 7 positions agree with TRBD2. The CDR3 contains 14 residues. Germline CDR1 and CDR2: MNHEY and SVGAGI. The V gene end was trimmed by 5 bases and the J gene end by 3 bases; junction bases not matched to a gene: 7.

CDR3 in amino acids: CASSRRGTEAFF. In DNA, the CDR3 is TGTGCCAGCAGTCGCAGGGGCACTGAAGCTTTCTTT. V and J are TRBV27 and TRBJ1-1; possibly TRBD1 for D (6 bases). Germline V CDR1 and CDR2: MNHEY, SMNVEV (reference sequence). The germline V and J ends were trimmed by 5 bases and 4 bases, with 8 bases remaining between them. The CDR3 totals 12 residues.

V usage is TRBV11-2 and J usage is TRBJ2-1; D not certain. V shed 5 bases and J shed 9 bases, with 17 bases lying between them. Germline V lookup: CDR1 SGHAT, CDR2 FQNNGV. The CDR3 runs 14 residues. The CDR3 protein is CASSPEWHPSEQFF. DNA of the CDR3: TGTGCCAGCAGCCCTGAATGGCATCCCAGTGAGCAGTTCTTC.

The CDR3 protein is CASSQLTNFNEQFF. As DNA, the CDR3 is TGCGCCAGCAGCCAACTAACGAACTTCAATGAGCAGTTCTTC. V is TRBV4-1 and J is TRBJ2-1, with no clear D. CDR1 is MGHRA, CDR2 YSYEKL, per germline. The length of the CDR3 is 14 residues. V lost 2 bases to trimming and J lost 6 bases, with 11 bases between them.

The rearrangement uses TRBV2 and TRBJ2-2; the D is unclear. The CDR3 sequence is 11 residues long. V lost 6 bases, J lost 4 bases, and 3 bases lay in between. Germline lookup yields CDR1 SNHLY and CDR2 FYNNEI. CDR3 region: CASRITGELFF. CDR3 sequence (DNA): TGTGCCAGCAGAATCACCGGGGAGCTGTTTTTT. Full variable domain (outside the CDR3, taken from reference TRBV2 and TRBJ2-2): EPEVTQTPSHQVTQMGQEVILRCVPISNHLYFYWYRQILGQKVEFLVSFYNNEISEKSEIFDDQFSVERPDGSNFTLKIRSTKLEDSAMYFCASRITGELFFGEGSRLTVL.

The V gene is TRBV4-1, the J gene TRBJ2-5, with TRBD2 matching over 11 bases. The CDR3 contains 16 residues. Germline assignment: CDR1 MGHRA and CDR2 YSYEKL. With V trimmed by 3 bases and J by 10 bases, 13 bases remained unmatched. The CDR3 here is CASSQTLGTSGLSQYF. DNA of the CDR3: TGCGCCAGCAGCCAGACCCTCGGGACTAGCGGTCTAAGCCAGTACTTC.